This T cell receptor (beta chain) comes out of a study of shared clonotypes between healthy human individuals (TCRdb year 2020). The study in broad terms: A few men and two women, aged 18 to 49 years, made up the cohort. For each donor, three plates each were used for CD4 naive and CD4 memory, two plates were used for CD8 naive, and one plate was used for CD8 memory. To estimate repertoire size and how much clonotypes are shared between individuals, the study performed deep sequencing of blood TCR repertoires from a few healthy adults. Libraries were prepared and TCR repertoires were sequenced by different laboratories using diverse techniques, in order to increase sequencing depth and limit assay-specific biases. Between about 0.94 and 8.9 billion PBMCs per donor were obtained by leukapheresis.

Of note for this clone: It has no known antigen specificity. It has no much larger one-base neighbor in the sample; base qualities were not kept.

The V end gives up 4 bases and the J end 6 bases, leaving 6 bases in the junction not matched to a gene. Inclusive of the bounding cysteine and phenylalanine, the CDR3 is 15 residues long. Only the CDR3 portion is preserved as DNA: 45 bases, with reading frame beginning at the first base. The germline V gene specifies SGDLS as CDR1 and YYNGEE as CDR2. The investigation overall reported the following: Because the study included only a small number of donors, the genetic and exposure-history diversity represented was limited. Sampling was limited to blood, and TCR repertoires in tissue likely differ from TCR repertoires in blood. Higher generation probabilities were observed for clonotypes shared by all four sorted-subset donors than for non-shared clonotypes. Based on pairwise subsampling, the degree of clonotype sharing among donors was expected to be affected by sequencing depth. Across four donors, around 5.4% of naive CD4, roughly 3.5% of naive CD8, 2% to 2.5% of memory CD4, and approximately 0.4% of memory CD8 clonotypes were shared. Estimated clonotype richness was generally larger for naive than for memory subsets. Incomplete sequencing was indicated by rarefaction of sorted-subset datasets, despite the large sequencing depth.

TCR CDR3 regions were amplified from genomic DNA by multiplex PCR using the deep immunoSEQ assay. Extracted genomic DNA from each cell subset was distributed evenly across all wells of several immunoSEQ 96-well plates, and each plate was treated as a replicate. For sorted subsets, roughly 190 ng of genomic DNA, equivalent to roughly 33,000 T cell genomes, went into each replicate PCR. Purified libraries were measured with a Qubit 3.0 fluorometer, size-checked on a Bioanalyzer 2100, and measured again with the KAPA Library Quantification kit. A separate single-read 150-cycle Illumina NextSeq 550 flow cell was used to sequence each immunoSEQ 96-well plate. In the original analysis: Because only junctional sequences without quality scores were contained in the immunoSEQ output, filtering matching that applied to full-length reads could not be performed. Sequences were annotated with PyIR, a Python wrapper for IgBLAST v1.9, using IMGT germline references to assign V/J genes and CDR3. Reads with weak V/J assignments (E-value above 1e-6), missing CDR3, stop codons, out-of-frame junctions, or ambiguous translated residues were removed. A V3J clonotype was defined by an identical inferred V gene, J gene, and CDR3 amino acid sequence. Percentage overlap between repertoires was computed as shared unique clonotypes divided by the size of the smaller repertoire. Three approaches were used to assess repertoire richness: RTK rarefaction, the Chao1 estimator, and Recon v2.1 estimates of unobserved clonotypes. OLGA was used to compute generation probabilities for all TCRbeta clonotypes that the gDNA method yielded from a few donors. TCRdb's version of the immuneACCESS table is confined to in-frame rearrangements and falls short of the full clone set. An unresolved V gene accounts for under half of the shortfall where checked; the remainder is of unknown origin. The V and J calls and clone size are taken from that table; D and trimming were inferred from the DNA. In all, the sample holds about 2.4 million clones, and over 85% of those were seen once. The top ten hold more than 0.12% of the sample.

The donors were healthy, HIV-negative adults who had no recently reported acute infections or vaccinations. Only Caucasian adults living in Nashville, Tennessee, USA were represented among the donors. CD4+ T cells were enriched by magnetic negative selection; naive cells were then positively selected on CD45RA, and the negative fraction formed the memory subset. After blood collection by leukapheresis, PBMCs were isolated using Ficoll-Histopaque density gradient centrifugation and then cryopreserved in the vapor phase of liquid nitrogen. Analytical flow cytometry was used to check the purity and quantity of each magnetically sorted T cell population. Genomic DNA was isolated from every sorted fraction and measured by UV absorbance on a Nanodrop 2000c.

The sample consisted of naive CD4+ T cells sorted from blood. Explained via the paper, the cell subset or site label denotes: CD45RA+ positively selected. The rearranged chain carries TRBV9 and TRBJ2-4; 11 central nucleotides agree with TRBD2. The sequence derives from a man aged 18 to 29 in good health. The nucleotide sequence reads as follows: TGTGCCAGCAGCTTTAGCGGGGGGGCCCCAAACATTCAGTACTTC. Translated, it reads CASSFSGGAPNIQYF. The entire variable domain, with the stretches around the CDR3 drawn from the reference TRBV9 and TRBJ2-4 proteins, is DSGVTQTPKHLITATGQRVTLRCSPRSGDLSVYWYQQSLDQGLQFLIQYYNGEERAKGNILERFSAQQFPDLHSELNLSSLELGDSALYFCASSFSGGAPNIQYFGAGTRLSVL.